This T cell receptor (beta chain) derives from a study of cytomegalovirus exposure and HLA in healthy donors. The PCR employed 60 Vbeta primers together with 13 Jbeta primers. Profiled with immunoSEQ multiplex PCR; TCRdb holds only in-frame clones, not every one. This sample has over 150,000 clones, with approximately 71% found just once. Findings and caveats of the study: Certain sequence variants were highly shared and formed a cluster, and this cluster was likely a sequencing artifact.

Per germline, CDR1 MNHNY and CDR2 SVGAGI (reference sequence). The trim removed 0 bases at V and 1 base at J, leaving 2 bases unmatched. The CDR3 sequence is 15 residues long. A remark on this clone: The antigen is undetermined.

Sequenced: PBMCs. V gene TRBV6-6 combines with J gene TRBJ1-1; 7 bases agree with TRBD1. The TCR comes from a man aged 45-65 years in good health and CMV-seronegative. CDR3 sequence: CASSYSGTENTEAFF. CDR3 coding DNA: TGTGCCAGCAGTTACTCAGGGACAGAGAACACTGAAGCTTTCTTT.